This T cell receptor beta chain was recorded in a study of T cells in tuberculosis (dated by TCRdb to the late 2010s). For context, the study as a whole: To characterize T cells specific for the mycobacterial lipid antigen glucose monomycolate (GMM), the study used CD1B tetramers together with high-throughput TCR immunosequencing. PBMC from patients with active tuberculosis were archived either before the start of standard anti-tuberculosis treatment or within 7 days of starting that treatment. A South African clinical cohort compared IGRA-negative adolescents, IGRA-positive adolescents with latent tuberculosis and adults with active tuberculosis, around ten per group. The full study reports these points: An accuracy of approximately 87% (AUROC around 0.91) was reached by a classifier using the diverse GMM-specific repertoire, compared with 70% to 75% accuracy when GEM motif frequencies were used. Which clinical samples got chosen depended on the availability of cryopreserved specimens, and the active tuberculosis cases were adults, whereas the controls were adolescents. Compared with IGRA-negative controls, TCR-alpha repertoires from active tuberculosis had smaller mean NN-distances to GMM-specific TCRs, which suggests clonal expansion of these TCRs. The smaller NN-distances were partly driven by shorter CDR3-alpha lengths in active tuberculosis patients, and the difference for TCR-beta did not reach statistical significance.

TCR libraries were generated with the immunoSEQ multiplex PCR assay, using TCR-beta and/or TCR-alpha/delta assays for each sample. The amplified TCR libraries were sequenced using the Illumina high-throughput platform. For the original study's pipeline: Clustering and dimensionality reduction relied on pairwise TCRdist distances among GMM-specific receptors from T cells that were either sorted ex vivo or expanded in vitro. Each clinical repertoire was scored by mean NN-distance, the average TCRdist to the nearest 10% of tetramer-positive reference sequences. GEM TCR motif frequency was calculated as the fraction of unique TCRs that matched known GEM sequences in V/J usage and CDR3 length. Active tuberculosis was classified by linear discriminant analysis with leave-one-out cross-validation, implemented in scikit-learn. The source is immuneACCESS, and TCRdb retained only in-frame sequences with V and J called. Part of the clones is not carried over; for the studies checked, unresolved V genes explain less than half of this, and the remainder is unexplained. From that table come the V and J calls and clone size; the DNA was used to work out D and trimming. Across this sample there are about 34,000 clones, with less than 95% seen only once. Together, the top ten hold 2.4% of the sample.

As to this clone: The clone's antigen remains unknown. The sample holds no much larger clone one base away, and base qualities are not on file.

The germline V gene supplies CDR1 SGHTS and CDR2 YDEGEE. The CDR3 spans 18 residues, from the cysteine through the phenylalanine. Here the CDR3 DNA is all that survives: 54 bases in frame from base 1. Relative to germline, V is 0 bases shorter and J is 1 base shorter, with 19 bases between their ends. The label giving this sample's time point can be read as: new active TB diagnosis, blood taken before or within 7 days of starting treatment. The patients with active tuberculosis were newly diagnosed, HIV-seronegative South African adults aged 18 years or older. Confirmation of active tuberculosis came from positive sputum smear microscopy and/or a positive M. tuberculosis culture. Immunosequencing was performed on unsorted cryopreserved PBMC, with some 91,000 T cells per clinical donor covered on average.

The origin of this receptor is an adult with tuberculosis. The input for sequencing was PBMCs, taken at tuberculosis diagnosis. The chain is assembled from TRBV5-8 and TRBJ1-1; no D gene can be assigned with confidence. The CDR3 corresponds to CASSLEGPPGFRNTEAFF. The DNA sequence is given as TGTGCCAGCAGCTTGGAGGGCCCCCCGGGATTTAGGAACACTGAAGCTTTCTTT.